The next 4 T cell receptor beta chains were all read from a single sample in a study of T cells after posttransplantation cyclophosphamide. Method: immunoSEQ multiplex PCR; TCRdb's copy keeps in-frame clones and lacks some. The repertoire holds under 3,000 clones, with roughly 81% as singletons. The sequencing sample was made of PBMCs. Receptors were obtained from a young man with a blood cancer, CMV-positive, and with a related stem cell donor.

This chain joins TRBV19 and TRBJ2-3, with 7 bases identical to TRBD2. Germline V gives CDR1 LNHDA, CDR2 SQIVND (reference sequence). V trimming: 2 bases; J trimming: 2 bases; junction bases outside the gene matches: 7. The CDR3 is 16 residues long. The CDR3, as DNA: TGTGCCAGTAGTATAAGGACGGGGGGAGCCACAGATACGCAGTATTTT. Translating it yields CASSIRTGGATDTQYF.

V and J are TRBV7-9 and TRBJ2-2; 9 bases map to TRBD2. This CDR3 has 15 residues. Germline V gene lookup returns CDR1 SEHNR and CDR2 FQNEAQ (reference sequence). V lost 5 bases to trimming and J lost 3 bases; unmatched junction nucleotides: 4. The CDR3 DNA is TGTGCCAGCAGCCCCCAGCGGGGGGACACCGGGGAGCTGTTTTTT. Translation gives CASSPQRGDTGELFF. Based on the CDR3 plus reference TRBV7-9 and TRBJ2-2, the full variable domain is DTGVSQNPRHKITKRGQNVTFRCDPISEHNRLYWYRQTLGQGPEFLTYFQNEAQLEKSRLLSDRFSAERPKGSFSTLEIQRTEQGDSAMYLCASSPQRGDTGELFFGEGSRLTVL.

The rearrangement uses TRBV28 and TRBJ2-7; 8 positions agree with TRBD1. Looked up from germline, CDR1 is MDHEN and CDR2 is SYDVKM. The CDR3 has 15 amino acids. The V and J ends lost 6 bases and 4 bases, in that order; junction bases with no gene match: 11. CDR3 amino acids: CASSLTTGDGYEQYF. The CDR3 nucleotides are TGTGCCAGCAGCCTAACGACAGGGGATGGATACGAGCAGTACTTC. The full variable domain, with the rest looked up from reference TRBV28 and TRBJ2-7, is DVKVTQSSRYLVKRTGEKVFLECVQDMDHENMFWYRQDPGLGLRLIYFSYDVKMKEKGDIPEGYSVSREKKERFSLILESASTNQTSMYLCASSLTTGDGYEQYFGPGTRLTVT.

The genes are TRBV28 and TRBJ1-4, with D perhaps TRBD1 (6 bases). This CDR3 comprises 16 residues. CDR1 and CDR2 (germline): MDHEN, SYDVKM. Deletions cut 4 bases from V and 2 bases from J, with 14 bases between. CDR3 residues: CASSSSSGVTNEKLFF. The CDR3, as DNA: TGTGCCAGCAGTTCCTCATCAGGGGTCACTAATGAAAAACTGTTTTTT.